Shown below are 26 T cell receptor beta chains from a single sample sequenced in a study of blood T cell repertoires in COVID-19. Sequencing was performed with immunoSEQ multiplex PCR; in TCRdb, only in-frame clones are kept and a portion is missing. This sample yields roughly 120,000 clones, of which around 68% are seen a single time; 6% to 8.5% belongs to the top ten. The sequenced sample was peripheral blood. All receptors come from a woman aged 55 to 70 with acute or convalescent COVID-19.

The chain employs TRBV5-1 and TRBJ2-4; D may be TRBD1 (6 bases). V shed 5 bases and J shed 0 bases, with 12 bases lying between them. The germline gives CDR1 SGHRS, CDR2 YFSETQ. The CDR3 loop spans 15 amino acids. As DNA, the CDR3 is TGCGCCAGCAGACAGGACAGTCTAGCCAAAAACATTCAGTACTTC. Protein sequence: CASRQDSLAKNIQYF.

The V gene is TRBV25-1, the J gene TRBJ2-1; 9 bases are a match to TRBD1. The CDR3 is made up of 15 amino acids. The V gene's germline CDR1 is MGHDK and CDR2 SYGVNS. V shed 6 bases, J shed 7 bases, and the junction held 10 bases outside the gene matches. CDR3 in DNA: TGTGCCAGCAGCCCATGGGACAGGGTTAGTAATGAGCAGTTCTTC. Amino acid sequence: CASSPWDRVSNEQFF.

The CDR3 region is CASSLGATNYGYTF. Here the CDR3 DNA reads TGCGCCAGCAGCCTGGGGGCGACTAACTATGGCTACACCTTC. The V call is TRBV5-1, the J call TRBJ1-2; D might be TRBD1 (6 bases). Germline CDR1 reads SGHRS; CDR2 reads YFSETQ. Trimming removed 4 bases from V and 0 bases from J, with 10 bases in between. This CDR3 has 14 amino acids.

The rearrangement joins TRBV3-1 (or the pseudogene TRBV3-2) to TRBJ2-7; perhaps TRBD1 as D (6 bases). The CDR3 is 14 residues long. Trimming removed 0 bases from V and 6 bases from J, with 12 bases in between. Per the germline V gene, CDR1 is LGHDT and CDR2 is YNNKEL (reference sequence). The CDR3 nucleotides are TGTGCCAGCAGCCAAGAGTATGGGACAAGCGAGCAGTACTTC. Its protein is CASSQEYGTSEQYF.

The V and J genes are TRBV7-7 and TRBJ2-1, with a tentative D call TRBD2 (6 bases). Trimming cost V 5 bases and J 13 bases, with 21 bases left between them. Germline loops: CDR1 SSHAT, CDR2 FNYEAQ (reference sequence). The CDR3 is 14 residues long. For the CDR3, the DNA is TGTGCCAGCAGCGCCGGGGGTCCCGGGGCCACTCAGTTCTTC. It codes for CASSAGGPGATQFF.

The chain combines TRBV29-1 with TRBJ1-2; D unclear. V was shortened by 4 bases and J by 3 bases, with 6 bases between the two germline ends. The CDR3 has 11 amino acids. Germline values: CDR1 SQVTM, CDR2 ANQGSEA. The CDR3, as DNA: TGCAGCGTTGGTCGGGACTATGGCTACACCTTC. Translating gives CSVGRDYGYTF.

This clone was observed a few times. CDR3 in amino acids: CASSQEVDTEAFF. CDR3 nucleotide sequence: TGTGCCAGCAGCCAAGAGGTGGACACTGAAGCTTTCTTT. The gene calls are TRBV11-2 and TRBJ1-1; the D is unclear. V was clipped by 5 bases and J by 3 bases, with 10 bases between them. Germline CDR1 is SGHAT and CDR2 is FQNNGV. CDR3 size: 13 residues. Combining the CDR3 with reference TRBV11-2 and TRBJ1-1 gives the whole variable domain EAGVAQSPRYKIIEKRQSVAFWCNPISGHATLYWYQQILGQGPKLLIQFQNNGVVDDSQLPKDRFSAERLKGVDSTLKIQPAKLEDSAVYLCASSQEVDTEAFFGQGTRLTVV.

The CDR3 loop reads CASSLPPSTEAFF. The CDR3 DNA sequence: TGTGCCAGCAGCCTCCCCCCGAGCACTGAAGCTTTCTTT. This chain links TRBV7-9 with TRBJ1-1; D is uncertain. CDR1 is SEHNR and CDR2 is FQNEAQ in the germline V gene (reference sequence). The CDR3 is 13 residues long. V was cut by 5 bases and J by 4 bases, with 11 bases left in between. Based on the CDR3 plus reference TRBV7-9 and TRBJ1-1, the full variable domain is DTGVSQNPRHKITKRGQNVTFRCDPISEHNRLYWYRQTLGQGPEFLTYFQNEAQLEKSRLLSDRFSAERPKGSFSTLEIQRTEQGDSAMYLCASSLPPSTEAFFGQGTRLTVV.

The genes are TRBV19 and TRBJ2-3; 8 nucleotides match TRBD1. The CDR3 extends over 14 amino acids. Germline CDR1 and CDR2: LNHDA and SQIVND (reference sequence). V dropped 6 bases and J dropped 2; count of bases not matched to a gene: 4. As DNA, the CDR3 is TGTGCCAGTAGCCGACAGGGGATCACAGATACGCAGTATTTT. This sequence encodes CASSRQGITDTQYF.

The chain has TRBV24-1 and TRBJ2-5; TRBD2 might be the D (6 bases). The CDR3 has 15 residues. Deletions cut 5 bases from V and 5 bases from J, with 17 bases between. Looked up from germline, CDR1 is KGHDR and CDR2 is SFDVKD. The DNA of the CDR3 is TGTGCCACCAGTGTCCTGGGAGGCGGCCGGGAGACCCAGTACTTC. Translation: CATSVLGGGRETQYF.

The genes are TRBV6-6 and TRBJ2-7; D might be TRBD1 (5 bases). V lost 8 bases and J 0 bases, leaving 8 bases between the germline ends. Germline-derived CDR1 and CDR2 are MNHNY and SVGAGI (reference sequence). CDR3 length: 12 amino acids. The CDR3 loop reads CASGASSYEQYF. CDR3 coding DNA: TGTGCCAGCGGGGCCAGCTCCTACGAGCAGTACTTC.

This chain joins TRBV18 and TRBJ2-3; perhaps TRBD2 as D (6 bases). The V end was cut by 3 bases, the J end by 6 bases, with 13 bases between. CDR3 length: 14 amino acids. The germline V gene has CDR1 KGHSH and CDR2 LQKENI. CDR3 loop: CASSPLDREDTQYF. The CDR3 region has the DNA TGTGCCAGCTCACCTCTGGACCGGGAGGATACGCAGTATTTT.

J is TRBJ2-5 and V is TRBV7-9; D perhaps matches TRBD1 (6 bases). The germline gives CDR1 SEHNR, CDR2 FQNEAQ (reference sequence). V lost 4 bases to trimming and J lost 11 bases, with 14 bases between them. The CDR3 runs 12 residues. CDR3 residues: CASSSVDRSQYF. The CDR3 nucleotides are TGTGCCAGCAGCTCTGTGGACAGATCGCAGTACTTC.

The chain employs TRBV25-1 and TRBJ1-6; TRBD1 aligns across 7 bases. The CDR3 is 15 residues long. Germline V gives CDR1 MGHDK, CDR2 SYGVNS. The J segment lost 7 bases and the V segment lost 6 bases, leaving 9 bases of the junction unmatched. The CDR3 region is CASSTTGAGNSPLHF. Here the CDR3 DNA reads TGTGCCAGCAGCACTACAGGGGCTGGGAATTCACCCCTCCACTTT.

This clone turned up a few times. This sequence joins TRBV9 and TRBJ2-5; 8 bases are shared with TRBD2. V was pared by 3 bases and J by 6 bases, with 13 bases of the junction left unmatched. This CDR3 is built from 16 residues. Germline V gives CDR1 SGDLS, CDR2 YYNGEE. CDR3 in DNA: TGTGCCAGCAGCGGACCGGGACTAGGGGGAAGTAAGACCCAGTACTTC. Amino acids: CASSGPGLGGSKTQYF.

This clone was seen more than once but under ten times. Other DNA sequences in the sample encode the same CDR3. This chain joins TRBV3-1 (or the pseudogene TRBV3-2) and TRBJ1-6, with 7 nucleotides matching TRBD1. The CDR3 is 14 residues long. V lost 4 bases to trimming and J lost 5 bases; unmatched junction nucleotides: 2. Germline assignment: CDR1 LGHDT and CDR2 YNNKEL (reference sequence). This chain's CDR3 is CASSPGQNNSPLHF. For the CDR3, the DNA is TGTGCCAGCAGCCCGGGACAGAATAATTCACCCCTCCACTTT.

V and J are TRBV19 and TRBJ2-5; D not resolved. Germline CDR1 LNHDA, CDR2 SQIVND (reference sequence). V lost 6 bases to trimming and J lost 1 base, with 9 bases between them. CDR3 length equals 13 residues. The CDR3 DNA is TGTGCCAGTAGCACCGGGTCCCAAGAGACCCAGTACTTC. Amino acid sequence: CASSTGSQETQYF.

The chain links TRBV28 to TRBJ2-7; D not resolved. V lost 8 bases, J lost 2 bases, and 4 bases lay in between. The CDR3 has 10 residues. CDR1 is MDHEN, CDR2 SYDVKM, per germline. The CDR3 reads CASGPYEQYF. The CDR3, as DNA: TGTGCCAGCGGCCCCTACGAGCAGTACTTC.

The rearrangement uses TRBV6-5 and TRBJ2-7; perhaps TRBD1 as D (6 bases). This CDR3 comprises 16 residues. Trimming removed 4 bases from V and 2 bases from J, with 18 bases in between. Germline V gene sequence: CDR1 MNHEY, CDR2 SVGAGI. The CDR3 here is CASSSTNGQGPYEQYF. CDR3 nucleotide sequence: TGTGCCAGCAGTTCCACAAATGGGCAGGGGCCCTACGAGCAGTACTTC.

V is TRBV10-3 and J is TRBJ1-1; D unclear. Germline CDR1 and CDR2: ENHRY and SYGVKD. V was cut by 4 bases and J by 5 bases, with 17 bases left in between. CDR3 size: 15 residues. The CDR3 here is CAISVKQTMRTEAFF. The CDR3 DNA reads as TGTGCCATCAGTGTTAAACAGACGATGAGAACTGAAGCTTTCTTT.

CDR3 coding DNA: TGTGCCAGCAGCCCGGGGGGGACCTACAATGAGCAGTTCTTC. This codes for CASSPGGTYNEQFF. V gene TRBV28 combines with J gene TRBJ2-1; TRBD2 agrees at 8 bases. CDR1 and CDR2 (germline): MDHEN, SYDVKM. The junction had 3 bases not matched to a gene; V was cut back by 6 bases and J by 2 bases. This CDR3 has 14 residues.

Only one count was recorded for this clone. The chain employs TRBV7-7 and TRBJ2-5, with 8 bases fitting TRBD1. J gave up 1 base and V 0 bases, and 4 bases lay outside the gene matches. This CDR3 has 16 amino acids. CDR1 SSHAT and CDR2 FNYEAQ come from the germline V gene (reference sequence). The CDR3 region has the DNA TGTGCCAGCAGCTTAGCAGGGACAGGACCCCAAGAGACCCAGTACTTC. This sequence encodes CASSLAGTGPQETQYF.

This clone was observed a few times. The V gene is TRBV6-5, the J gene TRBJ2-2, with 7 bases identical to TRBD1. V trimming: 2 bases; J trimming: 0 bases; junction bases outside the gene matches: 0. CDR3 size: 15 residues. The germline V gene has CDR1 MNHEY and CDR2 SVGAGI. The CDR3 sequence is CASSYTGANTGELFF. The CDR3 nucleotides read TGTGCCAGCAGTTACACAGGGGCGAACACCGGGGAGCTGTTTTTT.

The CDR3 bases are TGTGCCAGCAGTCAGACACGCATCATTGGGACTGAAGCTTTCTTT. Its translation is CASSQTRIIGTEAFF. The V and J genes are TRBV25-1 and TRBJ1-1; D not certain. CDR1 and CDR2 (germline): MGHDK, SYGVNS. The V and J ends lost 5 bases and 5 bases respectively, with 18 bases between them. The CDR3 sequence is 15 residues long.

The chain combines TRBV30 with TRBJ1-2; D might be TRBD1 (6 bases). Germline CDR1 GTSNPN, CDR2 SVGIG (reference sequence). V lost 0 bases and J 6 bases, leaving 17 bases between the germline ends. The CDR3 consists of 15 residues. This CDR3 is CAWSVGGRAPNGYTF. Written as DNA, the CDR3 is TGTGCCTGGAGTGTCGGGGGGCGAGCTCCTAATGGCTACACCTTC.

The chain is built from TRBV9 and TRBJ2-7, with 8 bases that match TRBD1. This CDR3 is built from 16 residues. V was pared by 4 bases and J by 2 bases, with 11 bases of the junction left unmatched. The germline CDR1 and CDR2 sequences are SGDLS and YYNGEE. DNA of the CDR3: TGTGCCAGCAGCCCCATCGTCGGACAGGGAACCTACGAGCAGTACTTC. As protein: CASSPIVGQGTYEQYF.